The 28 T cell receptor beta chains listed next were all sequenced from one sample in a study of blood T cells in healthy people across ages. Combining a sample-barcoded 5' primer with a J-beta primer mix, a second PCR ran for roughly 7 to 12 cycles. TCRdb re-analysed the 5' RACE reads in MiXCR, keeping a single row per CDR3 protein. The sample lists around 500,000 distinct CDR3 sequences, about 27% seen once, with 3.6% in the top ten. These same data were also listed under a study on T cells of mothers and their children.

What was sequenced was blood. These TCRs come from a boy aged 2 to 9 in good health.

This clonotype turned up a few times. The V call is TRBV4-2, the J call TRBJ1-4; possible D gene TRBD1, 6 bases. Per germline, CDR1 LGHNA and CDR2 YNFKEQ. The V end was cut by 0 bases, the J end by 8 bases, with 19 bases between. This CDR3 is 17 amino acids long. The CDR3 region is CASSQDLRGGEDEKLFF. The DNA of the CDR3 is TGTGCCAGCAGCCAAGATTTGAGGGGGGGAGAAGACGAAAAACTGTTTTTT.

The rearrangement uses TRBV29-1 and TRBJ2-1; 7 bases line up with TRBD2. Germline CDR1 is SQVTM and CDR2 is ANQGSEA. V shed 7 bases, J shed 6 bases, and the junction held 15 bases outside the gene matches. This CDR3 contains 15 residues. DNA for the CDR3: TGCAGCGCCGCCGGGGGGTGGATCGGGTCCAATGAGCAGTTCTTC. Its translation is CSAAGGWIGSNEQFF.

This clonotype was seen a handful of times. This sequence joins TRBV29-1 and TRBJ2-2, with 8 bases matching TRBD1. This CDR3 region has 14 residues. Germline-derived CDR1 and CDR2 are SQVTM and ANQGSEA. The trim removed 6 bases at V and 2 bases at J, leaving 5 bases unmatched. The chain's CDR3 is CSVAGTGNTGELFF. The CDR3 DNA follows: TGCAGCGTGGCCGGGACAGGAAACACCGGGGAGCTGTTTTTT.

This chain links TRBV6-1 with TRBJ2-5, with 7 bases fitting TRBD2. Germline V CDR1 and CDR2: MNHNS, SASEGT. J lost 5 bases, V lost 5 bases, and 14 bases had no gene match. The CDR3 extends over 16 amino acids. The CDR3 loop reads CASSPQLAMGGETQYF. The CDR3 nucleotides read TGTGCCAGCAGTCCGCAACTAGCGATGGGTGGCGAGACCCAGTACTTC.

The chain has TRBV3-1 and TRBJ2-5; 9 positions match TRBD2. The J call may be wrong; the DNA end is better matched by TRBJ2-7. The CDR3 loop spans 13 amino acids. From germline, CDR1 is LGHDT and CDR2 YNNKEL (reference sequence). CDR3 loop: CASTPSGDYEQYF. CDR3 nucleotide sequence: TGTGCCAGTACCCCTAGCGGGGACTACGAGCAGTACTTC.

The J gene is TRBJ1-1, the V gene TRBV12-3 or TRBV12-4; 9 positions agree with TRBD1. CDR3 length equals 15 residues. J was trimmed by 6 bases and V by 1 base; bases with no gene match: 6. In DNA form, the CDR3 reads TGTGCCAGCAGTTTAGTACAACAGGGGGCGGCTGAAGCTTTCTTT. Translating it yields CASSLVQQGAAEAFF.

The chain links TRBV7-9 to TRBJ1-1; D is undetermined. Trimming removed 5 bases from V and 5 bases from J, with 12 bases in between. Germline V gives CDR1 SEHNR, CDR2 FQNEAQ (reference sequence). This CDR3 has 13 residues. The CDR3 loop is CASSTLKKTEAFF. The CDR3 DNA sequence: TGTGCCAGCAGCACCCTGAAGAAGACTGAAGCTTTCTTT.

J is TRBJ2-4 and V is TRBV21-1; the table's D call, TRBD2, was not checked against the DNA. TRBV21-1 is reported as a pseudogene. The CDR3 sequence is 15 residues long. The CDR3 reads CASTHRAGEYNIQYF. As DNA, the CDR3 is TGTGCCAGCACCCACAGGGCGGGAGAATACAACATTCAGTACTTC.

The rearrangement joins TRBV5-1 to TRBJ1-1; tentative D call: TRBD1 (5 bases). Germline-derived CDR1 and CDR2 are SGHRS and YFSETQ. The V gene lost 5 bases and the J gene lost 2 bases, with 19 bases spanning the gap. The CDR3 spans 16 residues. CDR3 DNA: TGCGCCAGCAGTCTGACCACCGGGGCCCCAAACACTGAAGCTTTCTTT. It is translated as CASSLTTGAPNTEAFF.

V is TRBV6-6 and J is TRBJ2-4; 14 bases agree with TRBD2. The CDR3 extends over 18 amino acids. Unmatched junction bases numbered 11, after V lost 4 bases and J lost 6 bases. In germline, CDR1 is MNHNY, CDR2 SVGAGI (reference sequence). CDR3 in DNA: TGTGCCAGCAGTTTTTCCGGGACTAGCGGGAGTTTGAGAAACATTCAGTACTTC. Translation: CASSFSGTSGSLRNIQYF.

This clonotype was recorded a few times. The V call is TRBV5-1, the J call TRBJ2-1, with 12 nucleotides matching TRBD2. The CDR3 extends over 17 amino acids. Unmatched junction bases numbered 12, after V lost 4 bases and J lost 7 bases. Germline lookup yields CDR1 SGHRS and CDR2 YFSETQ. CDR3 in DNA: TGCGCCAGCAGCCCAAACCCGGGACTAGCGGGTATGAATGAGCAGTTCTTC. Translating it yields CASSPNPGLAGMNEQFF.

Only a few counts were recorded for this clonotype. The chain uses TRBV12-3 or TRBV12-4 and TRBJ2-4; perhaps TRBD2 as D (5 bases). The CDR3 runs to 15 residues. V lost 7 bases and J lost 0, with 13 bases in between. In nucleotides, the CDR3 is TGTGCCAGCACTCCAAGCGGATTAGCCAAAAACATTCAGTACTTC. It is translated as CASTPSGLAKNIQYF.

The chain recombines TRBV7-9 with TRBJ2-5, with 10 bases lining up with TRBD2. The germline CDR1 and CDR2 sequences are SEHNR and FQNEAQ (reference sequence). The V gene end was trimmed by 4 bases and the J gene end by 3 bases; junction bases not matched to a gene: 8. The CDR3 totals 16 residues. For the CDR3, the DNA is TGTGCCAGCAGCTCAGCCCGGACTAGCGGAGAAGAGACCCAGTACTTC. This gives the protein CASSSARTSGEETQYF.

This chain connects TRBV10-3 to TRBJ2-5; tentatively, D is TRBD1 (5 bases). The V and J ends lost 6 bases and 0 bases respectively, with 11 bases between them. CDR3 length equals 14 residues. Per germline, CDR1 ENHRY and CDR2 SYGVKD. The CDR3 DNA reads TGTGCCATCAGCGCGACAGATTACCAAGAGACCCAGTACTTC. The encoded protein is CAISATDYQETQYF.

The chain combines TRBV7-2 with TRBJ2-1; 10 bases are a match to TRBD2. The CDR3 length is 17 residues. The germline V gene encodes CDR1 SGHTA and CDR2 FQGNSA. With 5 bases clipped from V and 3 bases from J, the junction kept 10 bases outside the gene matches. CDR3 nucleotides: TGTGCCAGCAGCCGCCAGCGGACTAGCGGAGGCTACAATGAGCAGTTCTTC. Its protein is CASSRQRTSGGYNEQFF.

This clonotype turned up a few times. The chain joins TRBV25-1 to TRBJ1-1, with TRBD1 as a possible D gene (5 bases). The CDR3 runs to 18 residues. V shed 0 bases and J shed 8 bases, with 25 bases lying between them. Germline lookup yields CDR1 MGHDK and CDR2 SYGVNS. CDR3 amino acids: CASSEYRLDSKGLEEAFF. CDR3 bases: TGTGCCAGCAGTGAATACAGGCTAGACTCGAAGGGGCTGGAGGAAGCTTTCTTT.

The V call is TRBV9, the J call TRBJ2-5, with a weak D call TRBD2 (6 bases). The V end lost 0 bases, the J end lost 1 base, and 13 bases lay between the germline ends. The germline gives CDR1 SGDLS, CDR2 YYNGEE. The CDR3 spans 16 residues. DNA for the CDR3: TGTGCCAGCAGCGTAGCACTAGCTCAAGGCCAAGAGACCCAGTACTTC. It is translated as CASSVALAQGQETQYF.

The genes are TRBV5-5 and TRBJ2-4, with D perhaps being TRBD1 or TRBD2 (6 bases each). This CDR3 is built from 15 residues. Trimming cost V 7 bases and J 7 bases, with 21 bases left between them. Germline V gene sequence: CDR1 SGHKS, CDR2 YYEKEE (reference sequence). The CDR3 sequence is CASGRDGGFGNIQYF. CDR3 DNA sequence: TGTGCCAGCGGCCGGGACGGGGGCTTCGGGAACATTCAGTACTTC.

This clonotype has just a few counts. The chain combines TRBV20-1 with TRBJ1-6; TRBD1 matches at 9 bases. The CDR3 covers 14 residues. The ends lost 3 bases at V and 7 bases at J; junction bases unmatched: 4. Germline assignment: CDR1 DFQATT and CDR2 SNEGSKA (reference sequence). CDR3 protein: CSASRDRVNSPLHF. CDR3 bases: TGCAGTGCTAGTAGGGACAGGGTGAATTCACCCCTCCACTTT.

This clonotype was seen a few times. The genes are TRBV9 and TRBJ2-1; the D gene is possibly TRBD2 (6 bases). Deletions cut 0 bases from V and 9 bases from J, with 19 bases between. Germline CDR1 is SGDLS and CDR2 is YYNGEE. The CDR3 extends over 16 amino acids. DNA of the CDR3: TGTGCCAGCAGCGTAGATGGGGGGACCGTCCTCACTGAGCAGTTCTTC. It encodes CASSVDGGTVLTEQFF.

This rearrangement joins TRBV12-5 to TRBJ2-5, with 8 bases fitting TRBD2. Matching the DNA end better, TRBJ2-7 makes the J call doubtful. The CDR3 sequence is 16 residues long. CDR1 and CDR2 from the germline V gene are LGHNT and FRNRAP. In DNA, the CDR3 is TGTGCTAGTGGTTTAAAACCGGGACTAGAGGTTAGCGAGCAGTACTTC. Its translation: CASGLKPGLEVSEQYF.

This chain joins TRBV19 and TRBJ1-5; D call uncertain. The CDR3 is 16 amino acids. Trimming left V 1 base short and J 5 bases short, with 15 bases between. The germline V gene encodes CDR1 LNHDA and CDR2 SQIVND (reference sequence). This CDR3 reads CASSIVLGSVDQPQHF. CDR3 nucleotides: TGTGCCAGTAGTATAGTACTGGGGTCGGTAGATCAGCCCCAGCATTTT. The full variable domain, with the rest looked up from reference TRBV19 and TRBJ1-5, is DGGITQSPKYLFRKEGQNVTLSCEQNLNHDAMYWYRQDPGQGLRLIYYSQIVNDFQKGDIAEGYSVSREKKESFPLTVTSAQKNPTAFYLCASSIVLGSVDQPQHFGDGTRLSIL.

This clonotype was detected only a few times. DNA of the CDR3: TGTGCCAGCAGCGCAATTTCAGGACTAGCGGGGGGCTTGAACACCGGGGAGCTGTTTTTT. Its protein is CASSAISGLAGGLNTGELFF. This chain uses TRBV7-9 with TRBJ2-2, with TRBD2 matching over 14 bases. Trimming took 5 bases from V and 1 from J; bases not matched to a gene: 12. CDR1 and CDR2 from the germline V gene are SEHNR and FQNEAQ (reference sequence). CDR3 length: 20 residues.

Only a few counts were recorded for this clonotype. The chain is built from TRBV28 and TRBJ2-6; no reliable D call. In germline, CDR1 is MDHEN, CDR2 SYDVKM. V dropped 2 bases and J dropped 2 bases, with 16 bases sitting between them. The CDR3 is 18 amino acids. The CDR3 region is CASSLTDPWAPGANVLTF. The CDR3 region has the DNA TGTGCCAGCAGTTTAACCGACCCATGGGCCCCTGGGGCCAACGTCCTGACTTTC.

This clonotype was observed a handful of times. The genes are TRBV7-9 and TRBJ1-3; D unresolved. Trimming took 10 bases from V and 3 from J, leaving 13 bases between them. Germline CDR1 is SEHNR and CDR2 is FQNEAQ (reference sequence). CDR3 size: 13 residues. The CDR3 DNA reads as TGTGCCACCCTAGGCCGGAGTGGAAACACCATATATTTT. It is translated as CATLGRSGNTIYF.

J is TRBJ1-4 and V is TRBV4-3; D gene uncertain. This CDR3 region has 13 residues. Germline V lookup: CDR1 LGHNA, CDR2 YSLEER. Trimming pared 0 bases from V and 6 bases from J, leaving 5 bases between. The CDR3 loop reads CASSQDAHEKLFF. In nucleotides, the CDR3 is TGCGCCAGCAGCCAAGACGCCCATGAAAAACTGTTTTTT.

The CDR3 sequence: CASSQRTGGNSPLHF. The CDR3 DNA is TGCGCCAGCAGCCAACGGACAGGGGGCAATTCACCCCTCCACTTT. This rearrangement joins TRBV4-3 to TRBJ1-6; 11 bases line up with TRBD1. The CDR3 has 15 residues. CDR1 is LGHNA and CDR2 is YSLEER in the germline V gene. V dropped 2 bases and J dropped 7; count of bases not matched to a gene: 1.

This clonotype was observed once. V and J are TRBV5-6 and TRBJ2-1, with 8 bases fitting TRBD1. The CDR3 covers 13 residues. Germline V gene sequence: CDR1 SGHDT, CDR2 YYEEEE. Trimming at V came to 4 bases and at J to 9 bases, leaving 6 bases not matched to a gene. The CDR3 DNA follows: TGTGCCAGCAGCCTCGGACAGGGCTTTGAGCAGTTCTTC. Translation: CASSLGQGFEQFF. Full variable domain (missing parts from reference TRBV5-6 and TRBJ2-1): DAGVTQSPTHLIKTRGQQVTLRCSPKSGHDTVSWYQQALGQGPQFIFQYYEEEERQRGNFPDRFSGHQFPNYSSELNVNALLLGDSALYLCASSLGQGFEQFFGPGTRLTVL.